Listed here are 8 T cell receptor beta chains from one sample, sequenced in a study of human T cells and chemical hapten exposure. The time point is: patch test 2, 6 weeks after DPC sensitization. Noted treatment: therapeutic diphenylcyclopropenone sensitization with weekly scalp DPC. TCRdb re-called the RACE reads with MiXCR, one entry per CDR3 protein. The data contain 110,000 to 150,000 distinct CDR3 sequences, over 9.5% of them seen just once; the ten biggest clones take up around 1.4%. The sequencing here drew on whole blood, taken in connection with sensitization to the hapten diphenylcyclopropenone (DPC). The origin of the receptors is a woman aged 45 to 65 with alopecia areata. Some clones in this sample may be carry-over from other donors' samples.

The DNA of the CDR3 is TGTGCCAGCAGCCAAGAAGGTGGATTCGGAAACACCATATATTTT. Translating gives CASSQEGGFGNTIYF. The chain couples TRBV14 to TRBJ1-3, with no clear D. The CDR3 is 15 residues long. V lost 0 bases to trimming and J lost 4 bases, with 10 bases between them. Germline CDR1 reads SGHDN; CDR2 reads FVKESK.

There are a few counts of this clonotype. The CDR3 protein is CASSFWREKLFF. CDR3 bases: TGTGCCAGCAGTTTCTGGAGAGAAAAACTGTTTTTT. V and J are TRBV12-3 or TRBV12-4 and TRBJ1-4; D call uncertain. This CDR3 region has 12 residues. The V end was cut by 3 bases, the J end by 8 bases, with 7 bases between.

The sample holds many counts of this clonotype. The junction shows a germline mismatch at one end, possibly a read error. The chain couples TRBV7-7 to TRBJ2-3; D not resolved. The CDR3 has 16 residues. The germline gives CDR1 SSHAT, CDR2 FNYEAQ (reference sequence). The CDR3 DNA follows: TGTGCTAGCAGCTCCCCTTGGAGAGGCTTCACAGATACGCAGTATTTT. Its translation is CASSSPWRGFTDTQYF.

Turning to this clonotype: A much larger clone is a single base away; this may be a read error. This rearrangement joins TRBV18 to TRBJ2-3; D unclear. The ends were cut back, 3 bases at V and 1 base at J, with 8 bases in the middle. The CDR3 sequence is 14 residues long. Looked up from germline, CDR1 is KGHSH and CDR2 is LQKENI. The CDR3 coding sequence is TGTGCCAGCTCACCGCCCGGATGCACAGATACGCAGTATTTT. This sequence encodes CASSPPGCTDTQYF.

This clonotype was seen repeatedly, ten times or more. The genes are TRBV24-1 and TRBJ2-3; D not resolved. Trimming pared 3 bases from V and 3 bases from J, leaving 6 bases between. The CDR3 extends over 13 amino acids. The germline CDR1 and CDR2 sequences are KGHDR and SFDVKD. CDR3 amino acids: CATSDPLTDTQYF. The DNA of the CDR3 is TGTGCCACCAGTGATCCCCTGACAGATACGCAGTATTTT.

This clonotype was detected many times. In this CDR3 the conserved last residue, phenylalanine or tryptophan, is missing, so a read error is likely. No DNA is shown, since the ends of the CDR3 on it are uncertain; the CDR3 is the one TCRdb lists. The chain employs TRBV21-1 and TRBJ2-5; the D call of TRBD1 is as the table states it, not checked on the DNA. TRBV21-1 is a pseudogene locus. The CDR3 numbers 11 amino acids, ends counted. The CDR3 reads CASSLSLPLRV.

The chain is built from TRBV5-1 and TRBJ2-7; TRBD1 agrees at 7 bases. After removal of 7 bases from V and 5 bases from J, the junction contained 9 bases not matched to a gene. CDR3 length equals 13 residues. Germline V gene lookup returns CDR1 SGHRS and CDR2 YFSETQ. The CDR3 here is CASQKTGLDEQYF. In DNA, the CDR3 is TGCGCCAGCCAAAAGACAGGGTTGGACGAGCAGTACTTC.

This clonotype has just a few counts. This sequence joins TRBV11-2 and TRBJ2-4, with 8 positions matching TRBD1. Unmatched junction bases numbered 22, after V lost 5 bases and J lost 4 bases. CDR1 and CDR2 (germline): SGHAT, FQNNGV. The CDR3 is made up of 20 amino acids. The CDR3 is CASSHSEPTGGLGQKNIQYF. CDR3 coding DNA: TGTGCCAGCAGCCACTCCGAGCCAACAGGGGGTCTAGGCCAAAAAAACATTCAGTACTTC. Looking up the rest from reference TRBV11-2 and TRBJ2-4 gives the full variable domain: EAGVAQSPRYKIIEKRQSVAFWCNPISGHATLYWYQQILGQGPKLLIQFQNNGVVDDSQLPKDRFSAERLKGVDSTLKIQPAKLEDSAVYLCASSHSEPTGGLGQKNIQYFGAGTRLSVL.